This is a list of T cell receptor beta chains from one sample in a study of blood T cell repertoires in COVID-19. Clones were sequenced by immunoSEQ multiplex PCR, and TCRdb holds only the in-frame ones, with some missing. Altogether about 50,000 clones are present, roughly 85% being singletons, with the ten largest covering 10% to 15%. The sequenced sample was peripheral blood. Every receptor here comes from a human donor in a cohort sampled during active COVID-19. Both conserved end residues are part of each CDR3. Each record gives: J gene, D gene, V gene, CDR3 protein. D genes are given only for firm matches.

TRBJ2-7 | NA | TRBV29-1 | CSVEGRSQSYEQYF
TRBJ1-1 | NA | TRBV6-2/TRBV6-3 | CASSYPTGNTEAFF
TRBJ2-3 | NA | TRBV9 | CASSVSSLDTQYF
TRBJ1-1 | NA | TRBV7-2 | CASRLGGGTEAFF
TRBJ2-7 | TRBD1 | TRBV24-1 | CATSDPRTGGIEQYF
TRBJ1-5 | TRBD1 | TRBV19 | CASSIGQGNTQPQHF
TRBJ1-1 | NA | TRBV7-9 | CASSPRHRMNTEAFF
TRBJ1-1 | NA | TRBV9 | CASSPRAGEIGTEAFF
TRBJ2-7 | TRBD1 | TRBV4-3 | CASSQGTGGNYEQYF
TRBJ2-7 | TRBD1 | TRBV4-1 | CASSSPGQGRGEQYF
TRBJ1-1 | NA | TRBV29-1 | CSVVVWAGYGVTEAFF
TRBJ1-1 | NA | TRBV5-6 | CASSFRTEAFF
TRBJ2-6 | TRBD2 | TRBV7-9 | CASSPIGGDSGANVLTF
TRBJ2-7 | TRBD1 | TRBV24-1 | CATSEPGTGGEQYF
TRBJ1-2 | NA | TRBV10-2 | CASSDREGGYGYTF
TRBJ2-5 | NA | TRBV5-6 | CASSLGGGMQETQYF
TRBJ1-3 | NA | TRBV6-2/TRBV6-3 | CASSYPQNGNTIYF
TRBJ1-1 | NA | TRBV4-3 | CASSRTTGGTEAFF
TRBJ2-6 | TRBD1 | TRBV27 | CASSTGTGVAGANVLTF
TRBJ2-7 | NA | TRBV6-1 | CASSENSSYEQYF
TRBJ1-6 | TRBD1 | TRBV6-5 | CASSPGTGGVSPLHF
TRBJ2-7 | NA | TRBV19 | CASSYSSYEQYF
TRBJ2-2 | NA | TRBV5-6 | CASSLVRGNGELFF
TRBJ2-7 | TRBD2 | TRBV7-9 | CASSFKLGLAGQAEQYF
TRBJ1-3 | NA | TRBV3-1/TRBV3-2 | CASSHAGSGNTIYF
TRBJ1-2 | NA | TRBV9 | CASSPRGHPNYGYTF
TRBJ1-2 | NA | TRBV6-2/TRBV6-3 | CASSTRRGLNYGYTF
TRBJ1-1 | NA | TRBV19 | CASSTPGRGWTEAFF
TRBJ2-3 | TRBD2 | TRBV4-1 | CASSQEGASGGYTDTQYF
TRBJ2-5 | TRBD1 | TRBV25-1 | CASIVRDRGTETQYF
TRBJ2-1 | NA | TRBV18 | CASSALTGTPYNEQFF
TRBJ2-2 | TRBD2 | TRBV10-3 | CAISSRTSGGDSPSTGELFF
TRBJ1-6 | NA | TRBV2 | CASSENRGGKGYNSPLHF
TRBJ1-3 | NA | TRBV24-1 | CATSPGTHSGNTIYF
TRBJ1-3 | NA | TRBV19 | CASNPALTGSGNTIYF
TRBJ1-2 | NA | TRBV5-1 | CASSITGSTDYGYTF
TRBJ1-1 | NA | TRBV6-1 | CASSEGLLRNTEAFF
TRBJ2-7 | NA | TRBV20-1 | CSASTFGGGEQYF
TRBJ1-3 | NA | TRBV19 | CASSILTGISGNTIYF
TRBJ2-7 | NA | TRBV10-3 | CAIQPNRAYEQYF
TRBJ2-1 | NA | TRBV3-1/TRBV3-2 | CASSQAGGHEQFF
TRBJ2-7 | TRBD2 | TRBV27 | CASSFSGETYEQYF
TRBJ1-2 | TRBD1 | TRBV3-1/TRBV3-2 | CASSLQGFGYGYTF
TRBJ1-1 | NA | TRBV30 | CAWSVRGQMNTEAFF
TRBJ1-2 | TRBD1 | TRBV27 | CASSRDRVNYGYTF
TRBJ1-1 | NA | TRBV28 | CAGKGLDTEAFF
TRBJ1-2 | NA | TRBV18 | CASSPEEDYGYTF
TRBJ2-5 | TRBD2 | TRBV6-1 | CASSFRGGETQYF
TRBJ1-4 | NA | TRBV30 | CAWKGGGFEKLFF